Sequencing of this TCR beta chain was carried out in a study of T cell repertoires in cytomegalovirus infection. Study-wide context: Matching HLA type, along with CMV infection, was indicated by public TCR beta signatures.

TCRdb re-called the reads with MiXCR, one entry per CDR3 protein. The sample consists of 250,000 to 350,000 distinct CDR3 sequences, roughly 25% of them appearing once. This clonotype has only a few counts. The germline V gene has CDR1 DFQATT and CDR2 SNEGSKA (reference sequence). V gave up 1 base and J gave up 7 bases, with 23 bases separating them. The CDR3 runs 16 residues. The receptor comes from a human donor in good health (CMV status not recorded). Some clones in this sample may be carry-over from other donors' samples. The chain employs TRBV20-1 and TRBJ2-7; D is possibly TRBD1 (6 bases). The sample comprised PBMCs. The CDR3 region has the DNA TGCAGTGCTAGAGGGCCCGGGCAGGGGACCTTTTGGGAGCAGTACTTC. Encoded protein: CSARGPGQGTFWEQYF.